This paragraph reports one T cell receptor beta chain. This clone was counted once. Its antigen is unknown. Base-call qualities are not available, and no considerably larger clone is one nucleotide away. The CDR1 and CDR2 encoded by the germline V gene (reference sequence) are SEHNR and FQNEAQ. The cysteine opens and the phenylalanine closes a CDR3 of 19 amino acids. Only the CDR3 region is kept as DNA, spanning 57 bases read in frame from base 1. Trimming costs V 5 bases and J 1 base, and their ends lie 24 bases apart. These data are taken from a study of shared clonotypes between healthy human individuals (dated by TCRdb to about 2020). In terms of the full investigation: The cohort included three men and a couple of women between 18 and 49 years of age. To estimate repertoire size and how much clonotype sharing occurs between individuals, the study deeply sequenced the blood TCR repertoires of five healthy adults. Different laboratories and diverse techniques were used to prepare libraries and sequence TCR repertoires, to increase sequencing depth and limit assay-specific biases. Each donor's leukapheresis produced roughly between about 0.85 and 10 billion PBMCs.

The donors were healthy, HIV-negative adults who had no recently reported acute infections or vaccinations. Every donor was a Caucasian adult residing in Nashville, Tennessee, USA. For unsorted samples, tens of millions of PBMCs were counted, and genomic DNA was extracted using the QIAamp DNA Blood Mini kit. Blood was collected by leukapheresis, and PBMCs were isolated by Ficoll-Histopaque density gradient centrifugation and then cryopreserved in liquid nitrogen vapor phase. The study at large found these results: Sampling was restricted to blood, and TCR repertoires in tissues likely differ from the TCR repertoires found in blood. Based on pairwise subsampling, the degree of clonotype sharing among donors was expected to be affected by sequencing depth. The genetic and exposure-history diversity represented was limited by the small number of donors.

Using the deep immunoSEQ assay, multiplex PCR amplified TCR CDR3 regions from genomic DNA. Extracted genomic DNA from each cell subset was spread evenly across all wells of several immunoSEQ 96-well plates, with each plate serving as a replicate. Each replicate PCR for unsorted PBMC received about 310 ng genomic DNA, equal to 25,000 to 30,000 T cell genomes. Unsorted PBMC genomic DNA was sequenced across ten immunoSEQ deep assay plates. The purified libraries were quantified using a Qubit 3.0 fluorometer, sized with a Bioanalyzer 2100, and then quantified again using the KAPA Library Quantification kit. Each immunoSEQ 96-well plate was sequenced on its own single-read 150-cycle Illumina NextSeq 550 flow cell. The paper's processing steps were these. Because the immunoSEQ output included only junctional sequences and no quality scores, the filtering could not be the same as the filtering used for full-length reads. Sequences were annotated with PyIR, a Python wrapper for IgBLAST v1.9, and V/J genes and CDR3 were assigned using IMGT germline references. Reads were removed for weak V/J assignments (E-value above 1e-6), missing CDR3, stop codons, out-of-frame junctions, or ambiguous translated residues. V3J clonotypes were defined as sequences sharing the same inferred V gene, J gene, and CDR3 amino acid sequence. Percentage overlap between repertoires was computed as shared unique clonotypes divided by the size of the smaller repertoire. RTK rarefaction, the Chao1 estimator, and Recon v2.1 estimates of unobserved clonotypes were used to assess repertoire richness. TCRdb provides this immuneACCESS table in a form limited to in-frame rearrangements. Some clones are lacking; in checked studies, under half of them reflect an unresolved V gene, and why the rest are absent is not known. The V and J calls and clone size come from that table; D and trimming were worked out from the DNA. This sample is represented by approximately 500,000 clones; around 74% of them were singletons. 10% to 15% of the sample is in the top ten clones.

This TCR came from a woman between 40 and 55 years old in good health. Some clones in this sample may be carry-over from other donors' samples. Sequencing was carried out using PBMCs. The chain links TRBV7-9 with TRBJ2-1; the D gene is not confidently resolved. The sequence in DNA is TGTGCCAGCAGCCCCGTTAACGCCCAGTTTATCGTATCCTACAATGAGCAGTTCTTC. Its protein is CASSPVNAQFIVSYNEQFF.